A single sample is the source of the 27 T cell receptor beta chains below, sequenced in a study of early T cells in non-severe SARS-CoV-2 infection. MiXCR was run by TCRdb on the 5' RACE reads, yielding one entry per CDR3 protein. This sample has around 62,000 distinct CDR3 sequences; roughly an eighth occur once, and the top ten carry around 3.5%. Specimen: whole blood. The origin of the receptors is an adult who was a healthcare worker with PCR-confirmed SARS-CoV-2 infection or an uninfected control (not recorded which).

Ten or more counts support this clonotype. The chain is built from TRBV27 and TRBJ1-1; D is undetermined. CDR3 length equals 16 residues. V lost 3 bases and J lost 4, with 18 bases in between. Germline values: CDR1 MNHEY, CDR2 SMNVEV (reference sequence). CDR3 coding DNA: TGTGCCAGCAGTTTTGGAGCTCTGAAGGTGGGCACTGAAGCTTTCTTT. This codes for CASSFGALKVGTEAFF.

This clonotype showed up many times. This sequence joins TRBV11-3 and TRBJ2-1; TRBD1 is a possible D gene (6 bases). Between the trimmed V and J ends, which lost 5 bases and 5 bases, there was a span of 16 bases. The CDR3 covers 15 residues. Germline V lookup: CDR1 SGHNT, CDR2 YENEEA. CDR3 DNA sequence: TGTGCCAGCAGCGCCCAACCCCAGGGGAACAATGAGCAGTTCTTC. This sequence encodes CASSAQPQGNNEQFF.

The chain couples TRBV12-3 or TRBV12-4 to TRBJ2-5, with 7 bases that match TRBD2. The CDR3 runs 13 residues. The trim removed 10 bases at V and 1 base at J, leaving 6 bases unmatched. The CDR3 DNA reads TGTGCCACCACCGGGAGGACCCAAGAGACCCAGTACTTC. Protein sequence: CATTGRTQETQYF.

The CDR3 sequence is CASSLRGRAQGTQYF. CDR3 sequence (DNA): TGTGCCAGCAGTTTACGGGGGAGGGCCCAGGGGACCCAGTACTTC. This chain joins TRBV27 and TRBJ2-5; 7 bases match TRBD2. V gave up 2 bases and J gave up 7 bases; unmatched junction bases: 10. The CDR3 has 15 amino acids. CDR1 and CDR2 from the germline V gene are MNHEY and SMNVEV (reference sequence).

This clonotype was counted only a few times. The chain recombines TRBV20-1 with TRBJ1-2, with 7 bases identical to TRBD1. CDR1 and CDR2 from the germline V gene are DFQATT and SNEGSKA (reference sequence). J gave up 3 bases and V 1 base, and 5 bases lay outside the gene matches. The CDR3 has 14 residues. This chain's CDR3 is CSARVGGGHYGYTF. CDR3 coding DNA: TGCAGTGCTAGAGTTGGAGGGGGCCACTATGGCTACACCTTC.

DNA for the CDR3: TGTGCCAGTAGTCCAACAGGGCGTGCTGAAAACACCATATATTTT. This codes for CASSPTGRAENTIYF. The chain recombines TRBV19 with TRBJ1-3; possible D gene TRBD1, 6 bases. V lost 5 bases, J lost 6 bases, and 17 bases lay in between. Germline V gene lookup returns CDR1 LNHDA and CDR2 SQIVND (reference sequence). This CDR3 spans 15 amino acids.

This sequence joins TRBV7-2 and TRBJ1-5, with D uncertain. Germline lookup yields CDR1 SGHTA and CDR2 FQGNSA. The V end lost 5 bases, the J end lost 4 bases, and 6 bases lay between the germline ends. The CDR3 totals 12 residues. CDR3 residues: CASSPSNQPQHF. CDR3 nucleotides: TGTGCCAGCAGCCCCTCTAATCAGCCCCAGCATTTT.

This clonotype was seen only a few times. The CDR3 nucleotides read TGTGCCAGCAGTGAAATCCGGGAACAAGAGACCCAGTACTTC. Its protein product is CASSEIREQETQYF. The V gene is TRBV2, the J gene TRBJ2-5, with a possible D match to TRBD2 (5 bases). Looked up from germline, CDR1 is SNHLY and CDR2 is FYNNEI. Trimming removed 2 bases at V and 2 bases at J, with 9 bases between. This CDR3 comprises 14 residues.

There are many counts of this clonotype. Here the CDR3 DNA reads TGTGCCAGCAGCAAAGGATTCTGGCGGGGATTCTTCTACGAGCAGTACTTC. Translated, it gives CASSKGFWRGFFYEQYF. This rearrangement joins TRBV21-1 to TRBJ2-7; the table calls TRBD2, which could not be checked here. TRBV21-1 constitutes a pseudogene. This CDR3 comprises 17 residues.

The rearrangement links TRBV27 to TRBJ2-3; D may match TRBD1 or TRBD2 (5 bases each). Trimming removed 4 bases from V and 4 bases from J, with 18 bases in between. CDR1 is MNHEY, CDR2 SMNVEV, per germline (reference sequence). CDR3 size: 16 residues. Here the CDR3 DNA reads TGTGCCAGCAGTTCCTGGAGATTGAGGGGCGCAGATACGCAGTATTTT. Its protein product is CASSSWRLRGADTQYF.

The chain joins TRBV12-3 or TRBV12-4 to TRBJ1-4; 9 bases match TRBD1. The J segment lost 9 bases and the V segment lost 4 bases, leaving 6 bases of the junction unmatched. The CDR3 has 14 amino acids. For the CDR3, the DNA is TGTGCCAGCAGTTCGGGACAGGGAAGCAAAAAACTGTTTTTT. It codes for CASSSGQGSKKLFF.

This rearrangement joins TRBV29-1 to TRBJ2-1, with D perhaps TRBD2 (5 bases). The germline V and J ends were trimmed by 6 bases and 5 bases, with 11 bases remaining between them. Per the germline V gene, CDR1 is SQVTM and CDR2 is ANQGSEA. The CDR3 contains 12 residues. The CDR3 DNA reads as TGCAGCGTGGGGTCAGCGGACAATGAGCAGTTCTTC. Its translation is CSVGSADNEQFF.

This clonotype turned up a few times. V usage is TRBV29-1 and J usage is TRBJ1-1, with D unclear. The CDR3 totals 11 residues. V gave up 6 bases and J gave up 3 bases, with 8 bases separating them. Germline lookup yields CDR1 SQVTM and CDR2 ANQGSEA. CDR3 region: CSVGRYTEAFF. CDR3 bases: TGCAGCGTCGGGCGGTACACTGAAGCTTTCTTT.

The table lists this clonotype with many counts. This rearrangement joins TRBV27 to TRBJ1-6; D gene uncertain. Germline lookup yields CDR1 MNHEY and CDR2 SMNVEV (reference sequence). Trimming took off 1 base at V and 4 bases at J, with 14 bases between the two ends. The CDR3 loop spans 17 amino acids. CDR3 sequence reads: CASSLYSGYSYNSPLHF. The CDR3 DNA follows: TGTGCCAGCAGTTTATATTCAGGTTACAGTTATAATTCACCCCTCCACTTT.

J is TRBJ2-3 and V is TRBV30; a possible D gene is TRBD2 (6 bases). This CDR3 is 10 amino acids long. Germline CDR1 is GTSNPN and CDR2 is SVGIG (reference sequence). Trimming shortened V by 5 bases and J by 8 bases, and 8 bases separated the two germline ends. For the CDR3, the DNA is TGTGCCTGGGGGCGGGGTACGCAGTATTTT. It codes for CAWGRGTQYF. The full variable domain, its missing parts supplied by reference TRBV30 and TRBJ2-3, is SQTIHQWPATLVQPVGSPLSLECTVEGTSNPNLYWYRQAAGRGLQLLFYSVGIGQISSEVPQNLSASRPQDRQFILSSKKLLLSDSGFYLCAWGRGTQYFGPGTRLTVL.

Ten or more counts support this clonotype. The chain couples TRBV7-7 to TRBJ2-1, with TRBD2 identical over 9 bases. This CDR3 is built from 16 residues. Trimming removed 5 bases from V and 3 bases from J; junction bases left unmatched: 8. Per the germline V gene, CDR1 is SSHAT and CDR2 is FNYEAQ (reference sequence). The CDR3 DNA sequence: TGTGCCAGCAGCCCTCGTGGACTAGCGAACTACAATGAGCAGTTCTTC. Translation gives CASSPRGLANYNEQFF.

This clonotype was seen only a few times. This chain joins TRBV12-3 or TRBV12-4 and TRBJ2-3; a weak D match, TRBD2 (7 bases). This CDR3 has 14 amino acids. The V gene lost 6 bases and the J gene lost 2 bases, with 12 bases spanning the gap. CDR3 nucleotide sequence: TGTGCCAGCAGGAGGGGGGGGGCCACAGATACGCAGTATTTT. Translated, it gives CASRRGGATDTQYF.

V usage is TRBV13 and J usage is TRBJ2-7; perhaps TRBD1 as D (6 bases). The length of the CDR3 is 14 residues. With 4 bases removed from V and 2 bases from J, the gap between germline ends came to 12 bases. The germline CDR1 and CDR2 sequences are PRHDT and FYEKMQ (reference sequence). CDR3 nucleotides: TGTGCCAGCAGCTCCGCTGACAGGCCCTACGAGCAGTACTTC. Residues: CASSSADRPYEQYF. The variable domain in full, completed from reference TRBV13 and TRBJ2-7, reads AAGVIQSPRHLIKEKRETATLKCYPIPRHDTVYWYQQGPGQDPQFLISFYEKMQSDKGSIPDRFSAQQFSDYHSELNMSSLELGDSALYFCASSSADRPYEQYFGPGTRLTVT.

In this sample, this clonotype turned up a few times. The CDR3 sequence is CASSFQDRGGEAFF. The CDR3 coding sequence is TGTGCCAGCAGCTTTCAGGACAGGGGTGGGGAAGCTTTCTTT. The rearrangement links TRBV7-9 to TRBJ1-1, with 9 bases fitting TRBD1. With 3 bases clipped from V and 8 bases from J, the junction kept 7 bases outside the gene matches. Germline V gene data show CDR1 as SEHNR and CDR2 as FQNEAQ (reference sequence). This CDR3 has 14 amino acids.

This clonotype was seen ten or more times. V and J are TRBV18 and TRBJ2-2, with D unresolved. CDR1 KGHSH and CDR2 LQKENI come from the germline V gene. CDR3 size: 16 residues. V was cut by 3 bases and J by 0 bases, with 11 bases left in between. The CDR3 region is CASSPPGYSNTGELFF. The CDR3, as DNA: TGTGCCAGCTCACCCCCTGGCTACTCGAACACCGGGGAGCTGTTTTTT.

For this clonotype: This could be a read error, since a much larger clone is one nucleotide away. Because the CDR3 is missing its conserved closing phenylalanine or tryptophan, this is likely a read error. No DNA is shown, since the ends of the CDR3 on it are uncertain; the CDR3 is the one TCRdb lists. V usage is TRBV12-2 and J usage is TRBJ1-4; TRBD1 is the table's D call, not checked against the DNA. TRBV12-2 is annotated as a pseudogene. The length of the CDR3 is 20 amino acids, counting both ends. The CDR3 loop reads CASRSPARGQVNATNEKLFY.

Note on this clonotype: Just one base apart from a much larger clone, this may be a read error. J is TRBJ1-3 and V is TRBV12-3 or TRBV12-4; D uncertain. V lost 3 bases to trimming and J lost 11 bases, with 11 bases between them. The CDR3 is 12 amino acids. The CDR3 here is CASSFFADSIYF. The DNA of the CDR3 is TGTGCCAGCAGTTTCTTCGCGGACTCCATATATTTT.

The rearrangement uses TRBV6-6 and TRBJ1-2; D gene uncertain. The V and J ends lost 0 bases and 7 bases respectively, with 6 bases between them. Germline V gene lookup returns CDR1 MNHNY and CDR2 SVGAGI (reference sequence). The CDR3 consists of 12 residues. The CDR3 spells CASSYSRVGYTF. CDR3 DNA: TGTGCCAGCAGTTACTCAAGGGTTGGCTACACCTTC.

J is TRBJ1-1 and V is TRBV12-3 or TRBV12-4; 7 bases align to TRBD1. This CDR3 has 17 residues. V was clipped by 6 bases and J by 1 base; unmatched bases: 14. CDR3 amino acids: CASSPDRSRRGNTEAFF. DNA of the CDR3: TGTGCCAGCAGCCCGGACAGGTCAAGGAGGGGGAACACTGAAGCTTTCTTT.

The gene calls are TRBV12-3 or TRBV12-4 and TRBJ1-1; no clear D. The CDR3 consists of 14 residues. The V end was cut by 6 bases, the J end by 5 bases, with 16 bases between. The CDR3: CASSLLGSSTEAFF. Here the CDR3 DNA reads TGTGCCAGCAGCCTCCTCGGATCTTCGACTGAAGCTTTCTTT.

This clonotype was observed at least ten times. V usage is TRBV3-1 and J usage is TRBJ2-7; possibly TRBD2 for D (5 bases). Germline V gives CDR1 LGHDT, CDR2 YNNKEL (reference sequence). The CDR3 spans 15 residues. Trimming removed 4 bases at V and 0 bases at J, with 13 bases between. In DNA, the CDR3 is TGTGCCAGCAGCCCGAGTTATACTAGCTCCTACGAGCAGTACTTC. This codes for CASSPSYTSSYEQYF.

CDR3 nucleotide sequence: TGCGCCAGCAGTAAAGAGAGGGACAGGTTCTCCTACGAGCAGTACTTC. Residues: CASSKERDRFSYEQYF. The V call is TRBV10-2, the J call TRBJ2-7, with TRBD1 matching over 8 bases. Germline V lookup: CDR1 WSHSY, CDR2 SAAADI. There are 16 residues in the CDR3. V was clipped by 5 bases and J by 0 bases; unmatched bases: 9.